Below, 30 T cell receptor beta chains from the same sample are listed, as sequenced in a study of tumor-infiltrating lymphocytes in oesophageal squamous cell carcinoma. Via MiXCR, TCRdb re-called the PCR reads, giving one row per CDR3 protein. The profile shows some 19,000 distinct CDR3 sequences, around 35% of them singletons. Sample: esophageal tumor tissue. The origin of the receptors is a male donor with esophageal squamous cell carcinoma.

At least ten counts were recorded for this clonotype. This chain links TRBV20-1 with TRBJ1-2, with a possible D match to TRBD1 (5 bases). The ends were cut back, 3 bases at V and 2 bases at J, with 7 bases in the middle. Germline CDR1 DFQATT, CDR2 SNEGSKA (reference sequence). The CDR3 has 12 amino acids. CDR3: CSARTANYGYTF. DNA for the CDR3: TGCAGTGCTAGGACAGCAAACTATGGCTACACCTTC.

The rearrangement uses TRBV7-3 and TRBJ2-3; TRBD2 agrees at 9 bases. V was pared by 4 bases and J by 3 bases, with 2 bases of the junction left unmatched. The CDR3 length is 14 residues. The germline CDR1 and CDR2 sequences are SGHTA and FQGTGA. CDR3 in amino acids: CASSSGLATDTQYF. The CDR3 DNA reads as TGTGCCAGCAGCTCCGGACTAGCGACAGATACGCAGTATTTT.

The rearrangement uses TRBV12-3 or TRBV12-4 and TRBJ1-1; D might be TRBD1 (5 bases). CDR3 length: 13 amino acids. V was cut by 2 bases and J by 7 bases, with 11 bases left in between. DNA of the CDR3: TGTGCCAGCAGTTTATGGGGGACTGATGAAGCTTTCTTT. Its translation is CASSLWGTDEAFF.

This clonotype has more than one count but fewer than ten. The DNA for the CDR3 is TGTGCCAGCAGCTTAAACGCGGGGACATCCTACAATGAGCAGTTCTTC. Translated, it gives CASSLNAGTSYNEQFF. The chain is built from TRBV7-3 and TRBJ2-1; tentatively, D is TRBD1 or TRBD2 (6 bases each). CDR1 and CDR2 (germline): SGHTA, FQGTGA. The CDR3 length is 16 residues. V gave up 1 base and J gave up 1 base, with 11 bases separating them.

The CDR3 here is CASSPSFRGEEQYF. The CDR3 DNA reads TGTGCCAGCAGCCCTTCGTTTAGGGGGGAGGAGCAGTACTTC. V gene TRBV7-3 combines with J gene TRBJ2-7, with D possibly being TRBD1 or TRBD2 (6 bases each). The CDR3 is 14 amino acids. Trimming shortened V by 5 bases and J by 7 bases, and 18 bases separated the two germline ends. Germline CDR1 SGHTA, CDR2 FQGTGA. Variable domain in full (rest from reference TRBV7-3 and TRBJ2-7): GAGVSQTPSNKVTEKGKYVELRCDPISGHTALYWYRQSLGQGPEFLIYFQGTGAADDSGLPNDRFFAVRPEGSVSTLKIQRTERGDSAVYLCASSPSFRGEEQYFGPGTRLTVT.

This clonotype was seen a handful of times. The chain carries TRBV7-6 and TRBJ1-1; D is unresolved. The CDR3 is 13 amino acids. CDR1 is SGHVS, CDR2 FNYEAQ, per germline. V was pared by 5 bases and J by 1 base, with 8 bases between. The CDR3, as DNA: TGTGCCAGCAGCCAAGACACGAACACTGAAGCTTTCTTT. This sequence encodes CASSQDTNTEAFF.

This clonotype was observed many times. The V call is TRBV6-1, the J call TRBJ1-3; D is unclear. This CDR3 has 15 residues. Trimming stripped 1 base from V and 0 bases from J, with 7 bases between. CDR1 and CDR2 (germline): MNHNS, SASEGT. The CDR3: CASSEELYSGNTIYF. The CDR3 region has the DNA TGTGCCAGCAGTGAAGAGCTGTACTCTGGAAACACCATATATTTT.

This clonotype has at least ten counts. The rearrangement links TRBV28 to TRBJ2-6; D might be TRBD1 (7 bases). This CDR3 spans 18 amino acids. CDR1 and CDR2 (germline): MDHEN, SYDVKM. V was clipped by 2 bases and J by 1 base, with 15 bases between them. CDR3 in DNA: TGTGCCAGCAGTTTAGGCAGGGGGGCCCGTTCTGGGGCCAACGTCCTGACTTTC. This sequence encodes CASSLGRGARSGANVLTF.

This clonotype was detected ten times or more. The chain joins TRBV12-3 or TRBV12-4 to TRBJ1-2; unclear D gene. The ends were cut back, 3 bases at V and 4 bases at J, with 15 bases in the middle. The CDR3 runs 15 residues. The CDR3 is CASSFNQEAFYGYTF. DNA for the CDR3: TGTGCCAGCAGTTTCAATCAGGAAGCTTTCTATGGCTACACCTTC.

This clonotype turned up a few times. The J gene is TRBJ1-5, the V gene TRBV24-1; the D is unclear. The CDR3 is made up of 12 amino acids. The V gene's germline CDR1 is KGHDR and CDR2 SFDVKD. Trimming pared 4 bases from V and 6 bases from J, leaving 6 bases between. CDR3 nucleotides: TGTGCCACCAGTGACCCCGGTCAGCCCCAGCATTTT. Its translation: CATSDPGQPQHF.

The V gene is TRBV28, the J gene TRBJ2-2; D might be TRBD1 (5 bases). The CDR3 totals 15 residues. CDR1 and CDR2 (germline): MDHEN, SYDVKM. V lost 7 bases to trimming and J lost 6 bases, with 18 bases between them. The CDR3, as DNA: TGTGCCAGCAACCCAAGGGCAGGGATAGCCGGGGAGCTGTTTTTT. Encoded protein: CASNPRAGIAGELFF. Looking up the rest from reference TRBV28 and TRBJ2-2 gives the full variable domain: DVKVTQSSRYLVKRTGEKVFLECVQDMDHENMFWYRQDPGLGLRLIYFSYDVKMKEKGDIPEGYSVSREKKERFSLILESASTNQTSMYLCASNPRAGIAGELFFGEGSRLTVL.

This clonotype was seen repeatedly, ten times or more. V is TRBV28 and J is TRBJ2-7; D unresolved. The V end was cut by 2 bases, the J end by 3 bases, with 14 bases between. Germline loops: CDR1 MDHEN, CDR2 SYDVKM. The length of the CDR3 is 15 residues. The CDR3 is CASSLRAPTSYEQYF. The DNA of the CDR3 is TGTGCCAGCAGTTTACGGGCACCGACAAGCTACGAGCAGTACTTC.

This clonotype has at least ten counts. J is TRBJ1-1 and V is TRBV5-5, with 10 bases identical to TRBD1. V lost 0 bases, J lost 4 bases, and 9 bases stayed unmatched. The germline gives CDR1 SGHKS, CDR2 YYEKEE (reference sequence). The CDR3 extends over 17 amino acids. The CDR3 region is CASSLGRLDRGLTEAFF. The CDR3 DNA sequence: TGTGCCAGCAGCTTGGGGCGCCTCGACAGGGGGCTCACTGAAGCTTTCTTT.

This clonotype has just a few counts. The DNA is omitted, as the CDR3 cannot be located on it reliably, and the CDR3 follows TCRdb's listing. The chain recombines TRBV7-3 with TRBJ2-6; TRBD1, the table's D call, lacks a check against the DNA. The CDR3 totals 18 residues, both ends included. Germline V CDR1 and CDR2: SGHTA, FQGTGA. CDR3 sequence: CASSLYNPEGSLWLHLRF.

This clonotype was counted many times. Here the CDR3 DNA reads TGTGCCAGCAGTTTGTCCGGACCCGTCCCCTACGAGCAGTACTTC. The encoded protein is CASSLSGPVPYEQYF. The chain employs TRBV28 and TRBJ2-7; D call uncertain. This CDR3 region has 15 residues. V lost 3 bases and J lost 2, with 14 bases in between. In germline, CDR1 is MDHEN, CDR2 SYDVKM.

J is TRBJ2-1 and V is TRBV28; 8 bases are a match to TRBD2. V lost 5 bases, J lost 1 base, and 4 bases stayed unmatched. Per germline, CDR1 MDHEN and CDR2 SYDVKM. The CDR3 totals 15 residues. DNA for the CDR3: TGTGCCAGCAGTATACTAGCGGAGTCCTACAATGAGCAGTTCTTC. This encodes CASSILAESYNEQFF.

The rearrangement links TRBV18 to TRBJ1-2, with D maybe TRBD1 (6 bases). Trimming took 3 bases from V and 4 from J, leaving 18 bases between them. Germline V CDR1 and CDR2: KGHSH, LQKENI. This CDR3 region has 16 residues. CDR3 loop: CASSPPNGGPAYGYTF. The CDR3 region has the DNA TGTGCCAGCTCACCCCCCAATGGGGGGCCGGCCTATGGCTACACCTTC.

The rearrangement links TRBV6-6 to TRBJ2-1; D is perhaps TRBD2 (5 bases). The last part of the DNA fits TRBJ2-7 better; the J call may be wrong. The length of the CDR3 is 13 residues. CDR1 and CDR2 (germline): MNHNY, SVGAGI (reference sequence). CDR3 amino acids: CASSYSPAGEQYF. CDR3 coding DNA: TGTGCCAGCAGTTACTCGCCGGCGGGCGAGCAGTACTTC.

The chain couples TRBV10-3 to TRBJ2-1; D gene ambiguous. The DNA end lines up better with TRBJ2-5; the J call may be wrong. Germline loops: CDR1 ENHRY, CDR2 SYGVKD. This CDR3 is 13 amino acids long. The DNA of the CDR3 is TGTGCCATCAGTGAGTCTGGTCTCGAGACCCAGTACTTC. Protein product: CAISESGLETQYF.

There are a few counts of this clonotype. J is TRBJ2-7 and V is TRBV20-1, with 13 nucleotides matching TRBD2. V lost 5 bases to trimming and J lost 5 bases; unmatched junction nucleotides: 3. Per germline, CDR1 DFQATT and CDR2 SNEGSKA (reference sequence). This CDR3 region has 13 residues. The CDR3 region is CSAAGTSGNEQYF. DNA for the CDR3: TGCAGTGCTGCCGGGACTAGCGGGAACGAGCAGTACTTC.

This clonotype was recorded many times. The CDR3 loop is CASSAGTSGYTGELFF. The DNA of the CDR3 is TGTGCCAGCAGCGCCGGGACTAGCGGATACACCGGGGAGCTGTTTTTT. The chain combines TRBV7-9 with TRBJ2-2; 11 positions match TRBD2. This CDR3 spans 16 amino acids. With V trimmed by 5 bases and J by 3 bases, 5 bases remained unmatched. Germline V CDR1 and CDR2: SEHNR, FQNEAQ (reference sequence).

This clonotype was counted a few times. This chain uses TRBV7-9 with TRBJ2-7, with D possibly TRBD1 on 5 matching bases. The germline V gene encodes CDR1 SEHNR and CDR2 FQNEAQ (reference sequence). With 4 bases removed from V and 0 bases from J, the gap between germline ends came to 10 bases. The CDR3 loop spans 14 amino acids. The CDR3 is CASSYRDSSYEQYF. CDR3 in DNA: TGTGCCAGCAGCTACCGCGACAGCTCCTACGAGCAGTACTTC.

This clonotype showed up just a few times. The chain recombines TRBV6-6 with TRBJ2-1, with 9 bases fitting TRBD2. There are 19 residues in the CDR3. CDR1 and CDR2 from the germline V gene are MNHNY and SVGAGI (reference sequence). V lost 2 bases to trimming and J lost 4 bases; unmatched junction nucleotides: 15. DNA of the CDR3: TGTGCCAGCAGTTACGCCGGACTAGCGTTTTACTCGGCGTACAATGAGCAGTTCTTC. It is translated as CASSYAGLAFYSAYNEQFF.

The CDR3 spells CASGWDMDTQYF. The DNA for the CDR3 is TGTGCTAGTGGTTGGGACATGGATACGCAGTATTTT. The chain is built from TRBV12-5 and TRBJ1-1, with D possibly being TRBD1 (6 bases). TRBJ2-3 explains the end of the DNA better; the J call may be wrong. There are 12 residues in the CDR3. Germline V CDR1 and CDR2: LGHNT, FRNRAP.

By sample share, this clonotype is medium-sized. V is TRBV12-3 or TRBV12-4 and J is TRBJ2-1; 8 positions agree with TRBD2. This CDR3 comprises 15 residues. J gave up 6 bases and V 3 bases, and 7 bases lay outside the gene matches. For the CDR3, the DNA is TGTGCCAGCAGTTTTTGGCTAGCGGGCTCCAATGAGCAGTTCTTC. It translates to CASSFWLAGSNEQFF.

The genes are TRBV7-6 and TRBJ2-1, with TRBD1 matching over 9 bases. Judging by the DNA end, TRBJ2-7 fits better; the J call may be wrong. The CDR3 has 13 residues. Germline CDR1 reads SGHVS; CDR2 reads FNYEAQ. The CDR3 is CASSWDRESEQYF. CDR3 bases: TGTGCCAGCAGCTGGGACAGGGAAAGTGAGCAGTACTTC.

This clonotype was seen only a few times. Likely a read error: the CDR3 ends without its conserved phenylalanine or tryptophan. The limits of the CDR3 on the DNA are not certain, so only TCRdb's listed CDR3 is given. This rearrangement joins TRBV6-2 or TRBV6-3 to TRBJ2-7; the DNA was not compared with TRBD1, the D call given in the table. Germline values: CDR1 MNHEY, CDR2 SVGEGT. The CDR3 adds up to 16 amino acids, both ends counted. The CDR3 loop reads CASSLRGTLQGYTFGS.

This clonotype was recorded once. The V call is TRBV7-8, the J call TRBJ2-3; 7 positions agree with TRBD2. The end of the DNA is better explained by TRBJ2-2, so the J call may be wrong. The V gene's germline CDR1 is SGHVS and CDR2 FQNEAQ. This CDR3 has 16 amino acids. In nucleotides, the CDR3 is TGTGCCAGCAGCCAATTAAGGGAGGGCCGGGCCGGGGAGCTGTTTTTT. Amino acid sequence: CASSQLREGRAGELFF.

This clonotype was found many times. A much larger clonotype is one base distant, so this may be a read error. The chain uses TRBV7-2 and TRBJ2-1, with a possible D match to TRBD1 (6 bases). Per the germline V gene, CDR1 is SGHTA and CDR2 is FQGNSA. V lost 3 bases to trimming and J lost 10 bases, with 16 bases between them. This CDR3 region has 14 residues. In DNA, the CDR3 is TGTGCCAGCAGCTTCTCGGCAGGGGTCTACGAGCAGTTCTTC. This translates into CASSFSAGVYEQFF.

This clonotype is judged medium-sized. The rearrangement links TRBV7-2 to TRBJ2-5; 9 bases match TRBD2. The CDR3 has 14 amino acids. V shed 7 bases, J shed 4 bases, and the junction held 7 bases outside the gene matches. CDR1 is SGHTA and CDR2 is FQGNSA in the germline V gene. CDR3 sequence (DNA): TGTGCCAGCATGCTTAATAGCGGGAGAGAGACCCAGTACTTC. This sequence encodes CASMLNSGRETQYF.